This T cell receptor beta chain originates from a study of shared clonotypes between healthy human individuals. In the study overall: Sampling drew on donors who were a couple of women and three men aged 18 to 49.

Method: immunoSEQ multiplex PCR; TCRdb's copy keeps in-frame clones and lacks some. The sample has 2,100,000 or so clones; nearly 97% are singletons. Sample: naive CD4+ T cells sorted from blood. The subset is: CD45RA+ positively selected. The sequence was obtained from a man younger than 35 in good health.

The CDR3 loop reads CASSSLTSGSINEQFF. CDR3 sequence (DNA): TGTGCCAGCAGTTCGCTGACTAGCGGGAGTATCAATGAGCAGTTCTTC. The chain employs TRBV6-5 and TRBJ2-1; 12 positions agree with TRBD2. The CDR3 has 16 residues. Germline trimming cut 4 bases from V and 6 bases from J; bases unmatched to any gene: 7. Germline V lookup: CDR1 MNHEY, CDR2 SVGAGI.